Below, 25 T cell receptor beta chains from the same sample are listed, as sequenced in a study of T cell changes during pregnancy in multiple sclerosis. The method was immunoSEQ multiplex PCR; TCRdb's version includes in-frame clones alone and lacks a portion of them. The sample consists of tens of thousands of clones, 90% of them appearing once. This specimen was peripheral blood, taken in the third trimester of pregnancy. The receptors stem from a female donor in good health, enrolled as a control in a pregnancy study.

The genes are TRBV28 and TRBJ2-7, with TRBD1 matching 8 bases. The CDR3 has 15 residues. Trimming took 3 bases from V and 2 from J; bases not matched to a gene: 6. Germline values: CDR1 MDHEN, CDR2 SYDVKM. CDR3: CASSFGQGAPYEQYF. The CDR3 bases are TGTGCCAGCAGTTTTGGGCAGGGGGCCCCCTACGAGCAGTACTTC.

V gene TRBV2 combines with J gene TRBJ2-1, with 7 nucleotides matching TRBD1. V lost 5 bases and J lost 6; bases outside the gene matches: 1. Germline V CDR1 and CDR2: SNHLY, FYNNEI. The CDR3 runs 12 residues. The CDR3 nucleotides read TGTGCCAGCAGTAACAGGGGCAATGAGCAGTTCTTC. Translating gives CASSNRGNEQFF.

The gene calls are TRBV4-2 and TRBJ2-3; the match to TRBD2 covers 12 bases. The CDR3 runs 16 residues. Germline CDR1 is LGHNA and CDR2 is YNFKEQ. Unmatched junction bases numbered 2, after V lost 0 bases and J lost 4 bases. The CDR3 reads CASSQDLAGGPDTQYF. The CDR3 DNA reads as TGTGCCAGCAGCCAAGATCTAGCGGGGGGGCCAGATACGCAGTATTTT.

V is TRBV19 and J is TRBJ2-7, with 9 bases lining up with TRBD2. Germline V gene data show CDR1 as LNHDA and CDR2 as SQIVND (reference sequence). V gave up 5 bases and J gave up 3 bases; unmatched junction bases: 14. The CDR3 loop spans 17 amino acids. CDR3 coding DNA: TGTGCCAGTAGTCCAAAGGGCGCTAGCGGGAAGCACTACGAGCAGTACTTC. The encoded protein is CASSPKGASGKHYEQYF.

The J gene is TRBJ2-7, the V gene TRBV15; D call uncertain. CDR1 is LNHNV and CDR2 is YYDKDF in the germline V gene (reference sequence). Trimming stripped 0 bases from V and 0 bases from J, with 6 bases between. The CDR3 length is 14 residues. The CDR3 coding sequence is TGTGCCACCAGCAGAGACCGGAGCTCCTACGAGCAGTACTTC. It yields the protein CATSRDRSSYEQYF.

The chain couples TRBV18 to TRBJ1-4, with D tentatively TRBD1 (5 bases). The V and J ends lost 4 bases and 6 bases respectively, with 18 bases between them. In germline, CDR1 is KGHSH, CDR2 LQKENI. The CDR3 spans 16 residues. The CDR3 region is CASSRYQGGDHEKLFF. As DNA, the CDR3 is TGTGCCAGCTCACGATACCAGGGCGGGGATCATGAAAAACTGTTTTTT.

This rearrangement joins TRBV6-1 to TRBJ2-7; perhaps TRBD2 as D (5 bases). V lost 1 base and J 0 bases, leaving 7 bases between the germline ends. From germline, CDR1 is MNHNS and CDR2 SASEGT. This CDR3 spans 14 amino acids. The CDR3 sequence: CASSEVGSSYEQYF. As DNA, the CDR3 is TGTGCCAGCAGTGAAGTTGGGAGCTCCTACGAGCAGTACTTC.

The rearrangement uses TRBV4-3 and TRBJ2-1, with no clear D. This CDR3 has 14 residues. With 0 bases removed from V and 10 bases from J, the gap between germline ends came to 13 bases. Germline V lookup: CDR1 LGHNA, CDR2 YSLEER. The CDR3 sequence: CASSQDPLSREQFF. The CDR3 DNA reads TGCGCCAGCAGCCAAGATCCTCTTTCTCGGGAGCAGTTCTTC.

The chain uses TRBV5-6 and TRBJ1-2; TRBD1 aligns across 8 bases. The CDR3 consists of 12 residues. Per the germline V gene, CDR1 is SGHDT and CDR2 is YYEEEE. The J segment lost 10 bases and the V segment lost 3 bases, leaving 5 bases of the junction unmatched. The CDR3 DNA sequence: TGTGCCAGCAGCTATGGACAGGGTCCCTACACCTTC. Protein: CASSYGQGPYTF.

The chain carries TRBV27 and TRBJ1-1; no reliable D call. The V gene lost 6 bases and the J gene lost 1 base, with 9 bases spanning the gap. The CDR3 has 13 amino acids. Germline CDR1 reads MNHEY; CDR2 reads SMNVEV (reference sequence). For the CDR3, the DNA is TGTGCCAGCAGGAGGGAGTCGAACACTGAAGCTTTCTTT. It codes for CASRRESNTEAFF.

The chain employs TRBV7-9 and TRBJ2-7, with TRBD1 matching 9 bases. The CDR3 spans 17 residues. Germline V lookup: CDR1 SEHNR, CDR2 FQNEAQ (reference sequence). V lost 5 bases and J lost 4; bases outside the gene matches: 15. The CDR3 protein is CASSARGDRAGVYEQYF. The CDR3 DNA reads TGTGCCAGCAGCGCCCGGGGGGACAGGGCGGGCGTTTACGAGCAGTACTTC.

V and J are TRBV25-1 and TRBJ1-1; no reliable D call. V was cut by 1 base and J by 1 base, with 7 bases left in between. The CDR3 consists of 14 residues. Germline V gives CDR1 MGHDK, CDR2 SYGVNS. CDR3 loop: CASSELTGNTEAFF. CDR3 bases: TGTGCCAGCAGTGAATTAACGGGGAACACTGAAGCTTTCTTT.

The chain has TRBV5-1 and TRBJ2-5; 8 bases fit TRBD2. The CDR3 has 13 residues. V dropped 5 bases and J dropped 5; count of bases not matched to a gene: 5. Germline V CDR1 and CDR2: SGHRS, YFSETQ. The CDR3 sequence: CASSREGRETQYF. The DNA for the CDR3 is TGCGCCAGCAGTCGGGAGGGACGGGAGACCCAGTACTTC.

This sequence joins TRBV9 and TRBJ1-2; TRBD1 agrees at 7 bases. CDR3 length: 14 residues. V gave up 1 base and J gave up 3 bases; unmatched junction bases: 3. Germline loops: CDR1 SGDLS, CDR2 YYNGEE. CDR3 DNA sequence: TGTGCCAGCAGCGTACAAGGGGGCTACTATGGCTACACCTTC. Its protein product is CASSVQGGYYGYTF.

The chain combines TRBV5-4 with TRBJ2-5; D gene ambiguous. The CDR3 is made up of 14 amino acids. V gave up 0 bases and J gave up 1 base, with 7 bases separating them. In germline, CDR1 is SGHNT, CDR2 YYREEE (reference sequence). As DNA, the CDR3 is TGTGCCAGCAGCTTGGGCGGAACCCAAGAGACCCAGTACTTC. It codes for CASSLGGTQETQYF.

The CDR3 loop reads CASSLFARVGQGADTEAFF. Here the CDR3 DNA reads TGTGCCAGCAGTTTATTCGCCCGTGTTGGGCAGGGGGCTGACACTGAAGCTTTCTTT. V is TRBV27 and J is TRBJ1-1; the match to TRBD1 covers 8 bases. Germline V lookup: CDR1 MNHEY, CDR2 SMNVEV (reference sequence). The length of the CDR3 is 19 residues. The trim removed 1 base at V and 3 bases at J, leaving 16 bases unmatched.

The chain employs TRBV5-4 and TRBJ1-6; the match to TRBD1 covers 10 bases. The CDR3 is 15 amino acids. V lost 2 bases and J lost 9; bases outside the gene matches: 5. Germline CDR1 and CDR2: SGHNT and YYREEE (reference sequence). Here the CDR3 reads CASSLPGQGSSPLHF. CDR3 nucleotide sequence: TGTGCCAGCAGCTTACCGGGACAGGGGAGTTCACCCCTCCACTTT.

V and J are TRBV11-2 and TRBJ2-7; 7 positions agree with TRBD2. The germline CDR1 and CDR2 sequences are SGHAT and FQNNGV. J gave up 2 bases and V 4 bases, and 11 bases lay outside the gene matches. CDR3 length: 16 residues. CDR3 region: CASSSVRASGTYEQYF. DNA of the CDR3: TGTGCCAGCAGCTCCGTCCGGGCTAGCGGTACCTACGAGCAGTACTTC.

The chain has TRBV19 and TRBJ2-1; D is possibly TRBD1 (6 bases). Germline values: CDR1 LNHDA, CDR2 SQIVND (reference sequence). V lost 3 bases and J 7 bases, leaving 16 bases between the germline ends. CDR3 length: 15 residues. The CDR3 DNA reads as TGTGCCAGTAGTATTACAGGGTCCCTTTTAAATGAGCAGTTCTTC. Its translation: CASSITGSLLNEQFF.

This chain uses TRBV2 with TRBJ2-1, with a possible D match to TRBD2 (6 bases). CDR3 length: 14 amino acids. V was shortened by 5 bases and J by 8 bases, with 16 bases between the two germline ends. The germline V gene has CDR1 SNHLY and CDR2 FYNNEI. The CDR3 DNA sequence: TGTGCCAGCAGTCGGCGGCGGGGTCAAGATGAGCAGTTCTTC. Translated: CASSRRRGQDEQFF.

V gene TRBV7-6 combines with J gene TRBJ2-2, with 9 nucleotides matching TRBD1. The CDR3 runs to 15 residues. The V and J ends lost 4 bases and 3 bases, in that order; junction bases with no gene match: 3. Germline CDR1 is SGHVS and CDR2 is FNYEAQ. The CDR3 sequence is CASSWGQGDTGELFF. The CDR3 DNA reads TGTGCCAGCAGCTGGGGACAGGGCGACACCGGGGAGCTGTTTTTT.

This clone was observed a single time. The V gene is TRBV7-2, the J gene TRBJ1-1; no firm D call. This CDR3 is 13 amino acids long. Germline V gives CDR1 SGHTA, CDR2 FQGNSA. V dropped 1 base and J dropped 3 bases, with 6 bases sitting between them. The CDR3 DNA sequence: TGTGCCAGCAGCTTAGATAGATACACTGAAGCTTTCTTT. Translated: CASSLDRYTEAFF.

This chain links TRBV19 with TRBJ1-5, with D perhaps matching TRBD1 (6 bases). The germline V gene has CDR1 LNHDA and CDR2 SQIVND (reference sequence). The V and J ends lost 2 bases and 9 bases respectively, with 14 bases between them. This CDR3 has 14 amino acids. The CDR3 bases are TGTGCCAGTAGTATAAAGGGGGGGGAGGCGCCCCAGCATTTT. Translating it yields CASSIKGGEAPQHF.

In its sample, this clone was seen once. This sequence joins TRBV9 and TRBJ1-1; D perhaps matches TRBD1 (5 bases). Per the germline V gene, CDR1 is SGDLS and CDR2 is YYNGEE. Trimming removed 5 bases at V and 1 base at J, with 18 bases between. CDR3 size: 16 residues. Here the CDR3 reads CASRPPGGTGNTEAFF. The CDR3 DNA reads TGTGCCAGCAGACCACCGGGGGGAACTGGGAACACTGAAGCTTTCTTT.

The chain employs TRBV20-1 and TRBJ2-7; D uncertain. The CDR3 totals 11 residues. The V gene lost 7 bases and the J gene lost 2 bases, with 9 bases spanning the gap. Germline CDR1 reads DFQATT; CDR2 reads SNEGSKA (reference sequence). The CDR3 DNA is TGCAGTGTGGCCAGGCCCTACGAGCAGTACTTC. This sequence encodes CSVARPYEQYF.